The 8 T cell receptor beta chains below all came from one sample that was sequenced in a study of blood T cell repertoires in COVID-19 (dated by TCRdb to 2020 to 2021). Libraries were constructed by the immunoSEQ multiplex PCR assay. TCRdb took this table from immuneACCESS and kept in-frame rearrangements with V and J called. Such tables lack part of the clones; where checked against another copy, unresolved V genes explain under half of the gap, and the rest is unexplained. Recorded for this sample are 150,000 to 200,000 clones; about 88% of them occurred a single time. Around 9.5% of the sample comes from the top ten. Sequencing used PBMCs or T cells enriched from blood (not recorded which). The receptors here all came from a woman younger than 30 who had recovered from COVID-19.

The chain has TRBV10-3 and TRBJ2-1; 9 nucleotides line up with TRBD1. Germline CDR1 and CDR2: ENHRY and SYGVKD. Trimming took 10 bases from V and 7 from J; bases not matched to a gene: 8. The CDR3 length is 13 residues. The CDR3, as DNA: TGTGCCACGGCGGGACAGGGAGGGAATGAGCAGTTCTTC. Translated: CATAGQGGNEQFF.

In its sample, this clone was seen a few times. The genes are TRBV5-1 and TRBJ1-3; TRBD1 might be the D (6 bases). Trimming left V 3 bases short and J 3 bases short, with 16 bases between. The CDR3 totals 16 residues. CDR1 is SGHRS and CDR2 is YFSETQ in the germline V gene. The CDR3 loop is CASSSQTGIYGNTIYF. In DNA, the CDR3 is TGCGCCAGCAGCTCACAGACAGGCATTTATGGAAACACCATATATTTT.

This chain uses TRBV4-2 with TRBJ2-1; tentative D call: TRBD1 (6 bases). V was clipped by 5 bases and J by 0 bases, with 14 bases between them. Germline CDR1 is LGHNA and CDR2 is YNFKEQ. This CDR3 region has 16 residues. The DNA of the CDR3 is TGTGCCAGCAGCGGAGAAGGGGGAATCTCCTACAATGAGCAGTTCTTC. Its translation is CASSGEGGISYNEQFF.

This rearrangement joins TRBV2 to TRBJ1-1; D remains ambiguous. CDR1 is SNHLY and CDR2 is FYNNEI in the germline V gene. V was trimmed by 6 bases and J by 0 bases, leaving 17 bases between them. This CDR3 is built from 16 residues. CDR3 sequence reads: CASRETTPPLNTEAFF. CDR3 nucleotide sequence: TGTGCCAGCAGGGAGACCACACCACCCTTGAACACTGAAGCTTTCTTT.

The V and J genes are TRBV5-1 and TRBJ2-2; 7 bases are shared with TRBD1. Germline V lookup: CDR1 SGHRS, CDR2 YFSETQ. V trimming: 7 bases; J trimming: 2 bases; junction bases outside the gene matches: 8. CDR3 size: 15 residues. CDR3 amino acids: CASSWDSRNTGELFF. CDR3 sequence (DNA): TGCGCCAGCTCCTGGGACAGTAGAAACACCGGGGAGCTGTTTTTT.

The chain joins TRBV27 to TRBJ1-1, with 9 bases matching TRBD1. The V segment lost 4 bases and the J segment 4 bases; nucleotides outside the gene matches: 4. CDR3 length: 14 residues. Germline assignment: CDR1 MNHEY and CDR2 SMNVEV (reference sequence). The DNA for the CDR3 is TGTGCCAGCAGTTCCCGACAGGGGGGCACTGAAGCTTTCTTT. It is translated as CASSSRQGGTEAFF.

This chain connects TRBV7-6 to TRBJ1-4; 7 nucleotides align to TRBD1. Germline V gives CDR1 SGHVS, CDR2 FNYEAQ. V trimming: 3 bases; J trimming: 3 bases; junction bases outside the gene matches: 4. CDR3 length: 15 residues. The CDR3 loop reads CASSFYRGANEKLFF. The CDR3 region has the DNA TGTGCCAGCAGCTTCTACAGGGGAGCTAATGAAAAACTGTTTTTT.

The chain uses TRBV27 and TRBJ2-2; D remains ambiguous. Per the germline V gene, CDR1 is MNHEY and CDR2 is SMNVEV (reference sequence). V gave up 2 bases and J gave up 2 bases, with 9 bases separating them. This CDR3 has 15 residues. The CDR3 DNA reads as TGTGCCAGCAGTTTAGAAACAGTTAACACCGGGGAGCTGTTTTTT. Translating it yields CASSLETVNTGELFF.